These 3 T cell receptor beta chains share one sample of origin, sequenced in a study of OX40 agonist ivuxolimab in advanced cancers. TCRdb's copy holds only in-frame clones and misses some; the assay was immunoSEQ multiplex PCR. Among fewer than 60,000 clones, over 75% were seen once, and the ten largest hold approximately 8%. Sequencing used CD4+ or CD8+ T cells sorted from blood, obtained in a trial of the OX40 agonist ivuxolimab. The receptors were sampled from an adult with an advanced solid tumor such as melanoma, head and neck, liver or kidney cancer.

This chain joins TRBV7-6 and TRBJ2-7; a weak D match, TRBD1 (5 bases). The CDR3 extends over 13 amino acids. V lost 5 bases and J 0 bases, leaving 8 bases between the germline ends. In germline, CDR1 is SGHVS, CDR2 FNYEAQ. The CDR3 reads CASSHDSSYEQYF. The DNA of the CDR3 is TGTGCCAGCAGCCACGACAGCTCCTACGAGCAGTACTTC.

The genes are TRBV15 and TRBJ1-3; TRBD1 is a possible D gene (5 bases). The CDR3 runs to 16 residues. The V end was cut by 0 bases, the J end by 3 bases, with 12 bases between. The germline V gene has CDR1 LNHNV and CDR2 YYDKDF (reference sequence). CDR3 sequence: CATSRDLPGVGNTIYF. CDR3 DNA: TGTGCCACCAGCAGAGATCTTCCGGGGGTTGGAAACACCATATATTTT.

The chain uses TRBV7-9 and TRBJ2-5; TRBD1 or TRBD2 may be the D gene (6 bases each). CDR3 size: 14 residues. The V end was cut by 5 bases, the J end by 1 base, with 11 bases between. Germline V gives CDR1 SEHNR, CDR2 FQNEAQ (reference sequence). This chain's CDR3 is CASSGWGAQETQYF. Here the CDR3 DNA reads TGTGCCAGCAGCGGCTGGGGGGCCCAAGAGACCCAGTACTTC.